This entry lists 25 T cell receptor beta chains sequenced from one sample in a study of cytomegalovirus exposure and HLA in healthy donors. PCR employed 60 Vbeta and 13 Jbeta primers. The assay was immunoSEQ multiplex PCR, and TCRdb's table has in-frame clones only and misses some. The sample shows hundreds of thousands of clones, 65% to 80% of them seen only once. Sequencing used PBMCs. The receptors originated from a man aged 35-49 years in good health and CMV-seronegative.

This clone was found once. The sample has other DNA sequences that encode this CDR3 too. The chain couples TRBV5-4 to TRBJ1-5; D not certain. Looked up from germline, CDR1 is SGHNT and CDR2 is YYREEE (reference sequence). The CDR3 runs 14 residues. The V and J ends lost 0 bases and 2 bases respectively, with 6 bases between them. The CDR3 reads CASSLGGGNQPQHF. The DNA for the CDR3 is TGTGCCAGCAGCTTGGGCGGGGGCAATCAGCCCCAGCATTTT.

The J gene is TRBJ1-2, the V gene TRBV7-2; D is unresolved. Germline CDR1 SGHTA, CDR2 FQGNSA. The CDR3 extends over 12 amino acids. Trimming removed 5 bases at V and 4 bases at J, with 8 bases between. Here the CDR3 DNA reads TGTGCCAGCAGCACCCTAGGCTATGGCTACACCTTC. Protein sequence: CASSTLGYGYTF.

The rearrangement links TRBV28 to TRBJ1-1; D perhaps matches TRBD1 (6 bases). The CDR3 length is 14 residues. Germline-derived CDR1 and CDR2 are MDHEN and SYDVKM. Trimming left V 3 bases short and J 3 bases short, with 11 bases between. For the CDR3, the DNA is TGTGCCAGCAGTTTGGTAGGGGGAGACACTGAAGCTTTCTTT. This translates into CASSLVGGDTEAFF.

This clone has a single count. The genes are TRBV5-1 and TRBJ1-2, with D uncertain. From germline, CDR1 is SGHRS and CDR2 YFSETQ. Trimming left V 4 bases short and J 6 bases short, with 16 bases between. This CDR3 has 14 residues. CDR3: CASSIAGGSHGYTF. In DNA, the CDR3 is TGCGCCAGCAGCATCGCCGGAGGGAGTCATGGCTACACCTTC. The complete variable domain, with remaining parts taken from reference TRBV5-1 and TRBJ1-2, reads KAGVTQTPRYLIKTRGQQVTLSCSPISGHRSVSWYQQTPGQGLQFLFEYFSETQRNKGNFPGRFSGRQFSNSRSEMNVSTLELGDSALYLCASSIAGGSHGYTFGSGTRLTVV.

This clone has just one count. The V gene is TRBV28, the J gene TRBJ1-2; the D gene is possibly TRBD1 (6 bases). The CDR3 has 14 residues. Trimming removed 8 bases from V and 3 bases from J, with 16 bases in between. Germline lookup yields CDR1 MDHEN and CDR2 SYDVKM. The CDR3 spells CASRDIQRDYGYTF. Here the CDR3 DNA reads TGTGCCAGCCGGGACATACAAAGGGACTATGGCTACACCTTC.

Only one count was recorded for this clone. This chain links TRBV19 with TRBJ1-6; tentatively, D is TRBD1 (6 bases). V was trimmed by 8 bases and J by 5 bases, leaving 13 bases between them. Germline V gene sequence: CDR1 LNHDA, CDR2 SQIVND (reference sequence). This CDR3 has 14 residues. CDR3 in amino acids: CASHTGNHNSPLHF. CDR3 bases: TGTGCCAGTCATACAGGGAATCATAATTCACCCCTCCACTTT.

The chain couples TRBV6-6 to TRBJ2-5; 12 positions agree with TRBD2. The length of the CDR3 is 15 residues. V was clipped by 5 bases and J by 0 bases; unmatched bases: 1. The germline V gene has CDR1 MNHNY and CDR2 SVGAGI (reference sequence). The DNA of the CDR3 is TGTGCCAGCAGTCGACTAGCGGGGGACCAAGAGACCCAGTACTTC. Residues: CASSRLAGDQETQYF.

This rearrangement joins TRBV9 to TRBJ2-7, with D maybe TRBD2 (7 bases). V shed 0 bases and J shed 3 bases, with 10 bases lying between them. This CDR3 contains 14 residues. Germline CDR1 reads SGDLS; CDR2 reads YYNGEE. CDR3 loop: CASSVGEGVYEQYF. The CDR3 DNA reads TGTGCCAGCAGCGTAGGGGAGGGGGTCTACGAGCAGTACTTC.

The chain links TRBV27 to TRBJ2-1; the match to TRBD2 covers 7 bases. The CDR3 is made up of 14 amino acids. CDR1 is MNHEY, CDR2 SMNVEV, per germline (reference sequence). With 3 bases clipped from V and 4 bases from J, the junction kept 3 bases outside the gene matches. DNA for the CDR3: TGTGCCAGCAGTTTCGGCGGGAGTTACAATGAGCAGTTCTTC. It yields the protein CASSFGGSYNEQFF.

The rearrangement uses TRBV11-2 and TRBJ2-5, with 8 bases that match TRBD2. The J segment lost 6 bases and the V segment lost 4 bases, leaving 16 bases of the junction unmatched. Germline assignment: CDR1 SGHAT and CDR2 FQNNGV. The CDR3 sequence is 17 residues long. The CDR3 loop is CASSSLARSVAGKTQYF. The CDR3 region has the DNA TGTGCCAGCAGCTCCCTGGCGAGGTCGGTAGCGGGGAAGACCCAGTACTTC.

The rearrangement links TRBV5-1 to TRBJ2-1, with 13 bases identical to TRBD2. This CDR3 contains 16 residues. CDR1 SGHRS and CDR2 YFSETQ come from the germline V gene. Trimming took 7 bases from V and 4 from J; bases not matched to a gene: 8. CDR3 region: CASGWTSGGVYNEQFF. The CDR3 DNA follows: TGCGCCAGCGGGTGGACTAGCGGGGGAGTATACAATGAGCAGTTCTTC.

The chain combines TRBV5-4 with TRBJ2-5, with 7 bases fitting TRBD1. The CDR3 has 15 residues. Germline assignment: CDR1 SGHNT and CDR2 YYREEE (reference sequence). After removal of 4 bases from V and 1 base from J, the junction contained 7 bases not matched to a gene. CDR3 nucleotide sequence: TGTGCCAGCAGCCAACGACAGGGCTCCCAAGAGACCCAGTACTTC. It is translated as CASSQRQGSQETQYF.

This clone has a handful of counts. V usage is TRBV18 and J usage is TRBJ2-1; 8 bases agree with TRBD2. This CDR3 region has 17 residues. CDR1 KGHSH and CDR2 LQKENI come from the germline V gene. V lost 0 bases, J lost 4 bases, and 8 bases stayed unmatched. The CDR3 sequence is CASSPPRIAGTYNEQFF. In nucleotides, the CDR3 is TGTGCCAGCTCACCACCCCGGATAGCGGGGACATACAATGAGCAGTTCTTC. The whole variable domain, remainder taken from reference TRBV18 and TRBJ2-1, is NAGVMQNPRHLVRRRGQEARLRCSPMKGHSHVYWYRQLPEEGLKFMVYLQKENIIDESGMPKERFSAEFPKEGPSILRIQQVVRGDSAAYFCASSPPRIAGTYNEQFFGPGTRLTVL.

The chain recombines TRBV28 with TRBJ1-4; D is ambiguous. The CDR3 has 12 residues. Germline values: CDR1 MDHEN, CDR2 SYDVKM. V lost 8 bases, J lost 8 bases, and 12 bases lay in between. The DNA of the CDR3 is TGTGCCAGCTACGGGGTGAACGAAAAACTGTTTTTT. It translates to CASYGVNEKLFF.

This sequence joins TRBV7-8 and TRBJ2-1, with 13 bases identical to TRBD2. Per germline, CDR1 SGHVS and CDR2 FQNEAQ. The V gene end was trimmed by 5 bases and the J gene end by 4 bases; junction bases not matched to a gene: 11. The CDR3 spans 18 residues. The CDR3 sequence is CASSQLLAGGRAYNEQFF. The DNA of the CDR3 is TGTGCCAGCAGCCAATTACTAGCGGGAGGGAGGGCTTACAATGAGCAGTTCTTC.

V is TRBV7-9 and J is TRBJ1-1; D is unclear. The CDR3 contains 10 residues. Trimming cost V 6 bases and J 11 bases, with 10 bases left between them. CDR1 is SEHNR, CDR2 FQNEAQ, per germline (reference sequence). The CDR3 region is CASRPTGAFF. DNA of the CDR3: TGTGCCAGCAGGCCGACCGGGGCTTTCTTT.

This clone has just one count. V is TRBV28 and J is TRBJ2-4; TRBD1 aligns across 9 bases. Germline values: CDR1 MDHEN, CDR2 SYDVKM. V was pared by 5 bases and J by 4 bases, with 6 bases of the junction left unmatched. The CDR3 length is 15 residues. CDR3 nucleotide sequence: TGTGCCAGCAGTCTAACCGGACAGGGGAAAAACATTCAGTACTTC. This codes for CASSLTGQGKNIQYF.

This sequence joins TRBV4-1 and TRBJ2-2; 12 nucleotides match TRBD2. V gave up 4 bases and J gave up 0 bases; unmatched junction bases: 12. There are 20 residues in the CDR3. Germline CDR1 is MGHRA and CDR2 is YSYEKL. The CDR3 sequence: CASSPPTSGGLISNTGELFF. The CDR3 bases are TGCGCCAGCAGCCCGCCGACTAGCGGGGGCCTAATCTCGAACACCGGGGAGCTGTTTTTT.

The sample holds one count of this clone. Other nucleotide sequences in the sample specify the same CDR3. V and J are TRBV30 and TRBJ1-2; D might be TRBD1 (6 bases). The CDR3 extends over 13 amino acids. V was cut by 5 bases and J by 2 bases, with 12 bases left in between. Germline CDR1 reads GTSNPN; CDR2 reads SVGIG (reference sequence). Here the CDR3 DNA reads TGTGCCTGGGGCCGGACAGACAACTATGGCTACACCTTC. It encodes CAWGRTDNYGYTF.

The chain recombines TRBV7-3 with TRBJ1-3, with D perhaps matching TRBD1 (5 bases). From germline, CDR1 is SGHTA and CDR2 FQGTGA. V lost 5 bases, J lost 0 bases, and 8 bases lay in between. CDR3 length: 14 amino acids. The CDR3 spells CASSLGGSGNTIYF. DNA for the CDR3: TGTGCCAGCAGCCTCGGGGGCTCTGGAAACACCATATATTTT. Full variable domain (missing parts from reference TRBV7-3 and TRBJ1-3): GAGVSQTPSNKVTEKGKYVELRCDPISGHTALYWYRQSLGQGPEFLIYFQGTGAADDSGLPNDRFFAVRPEGSVSTLKIQRTERGDSAVYLCASSLGGSGNTIYFGEGSWLTVV.

The J gene is TRBJ1-1, the V gene TRBV6-5, with D possibly TRBD1 on 6 matching bases. CDR1 and CDR2 (germline): MNHEY, SVGAGI. V was shortened by 5 bases and J by 7 bases, with 11 bases between the two germline ends. CDR3 length: 12 residues. The CDR3: CASSAAGDEAFF. The DNA of the CDR3 is TGTGCCAGCAGTGCCGCAGGGGATGAAGCTTTCTTT.

The chain joins TRBV19 to TRBJ2-1, with D possibly being TRBD2 (6 bases). The CDR3 extends over 16 amino acids. Germline V lookup: CDR1 LNHDA, CDR2 SQIVND (reference sequence). V was pared by 7 bases and J by 0 bases, with 16 bases between. DNA for the CDR3: TGTGCCAGTAATGAGCGGGCCGACATCTCCTACAATGAGCAGTTCTTC. It codes for CASNERADISYNEQFF.

The rearrangement links TRBV2 to TRBJ2-3, with 7 bases that match TRBD2. From germline, CDR1 is SNHLY and CDR2 FYNNEI. The V and J ends lost 3 bases and 0 bases, in that order; junction bases with no gene match: 3. The CDR3 covers 15 residues. The CDR3 here is CASSDSGHSTDTQYF. CDR3 DNA sequence: TGTGCCAGCAGTGATAGCGGGCATAGCACAGATACGCAGTATTTT.

DNA for the CDR3: TGTGCCAGTAGTATTGGTCGAGGGAGTGGCTACACCTTC. This encodes CASSIGRGSGYTF. The chain employs TRBV19 and TRBJ1-2; no definite D call. The CDR3 has 13 residues. CDR1 is LNHDA and CDR2 is SQIVND in the germline V gene (reference sequence). Trimming removed 3 bases from V and 7 bases from J, with 12 bases in between.

CDR3 nucleotide sequence: TGTGCCAGCAGCCGGGACTTACAGAGGAACGAGCAGTACTTC. Amino acid sequence: CASSRDLQRNEQYF. The chain links TRBV7-6 to TRBJ2-7; possible D gene TRBD2, 6 bases. The length of the CDR3 is 14 residues. Trimming stripped 5 bases from V and 5 bases from J, with 16 bases between. Germline assignment: CDR1 SGHVS and CDR2 FNYEAQ.